One T cell receptor (beta chain) is described in this entry. Its specificity is unknown. The data originate from a study of CD4 T cells in relation to SARS-CoV-2 and coronaviruses. Background on the study: The negative reference was HIV-1 Nef peptide pool or peptide-free culture.

Trimming left V 0 bases short and J 10 bases short, with 19 bases between. The CDR3 length is 15 residues. CDR1 and CDR2 from the germline V gene are SGDLS and YYNGEE. Before the COVID-19 pandemic, during about 2010-2019, CD4+ T cells were taken from unexposed donors. Isolation of CD4+ T cells took place after approximately 11 days in culture. Testing used SARS-CoV-2 S/N and four cold-coronavirus spikes on unexposed-donor CD4+ T cells, cells permitting. Assay used: immunoSEQ multiplex PCR; TCRdb lists only in-frame clones, some missing. Of about 12,000 clones listed, around four fifths are singletons. Broader study findings: Samples before the pandemic and after infection were not matched within any donor.

The origin of this receptor is a human donor in good health. Sequenced material: CD4+ T cells from PBMCs, cultured in vitro. The rearrangement uses TRBV9 and TRBJ1-1; D may be TRBD1 (5 bases). The DNA for the CDR3 is TGTGCCAGCAGCGTAGTTGATAGCCAGGGATCTGTAGCTTTCTTT. The encoded protein is CASSVVDSQGSVAFF.